This T cell receptor beta chain was identified during a study of immune heterogeneity within non-small cell lung tumors. TCRs were amplified from roughly 540 ng gDNA of bulk tumor per sample. Widely spaced biopsies, several per primary tumor, were obtained at surgery. Curative surgery was undertaken by patients, who had untreated, newly diagnosed non-small cell lung cancer. Those donating were patients (newly diagnosed with non-small cell lung cancer) who were having surgery with curative intent. This CDR3 comprises 13 residues. Germline V gene lookup returns CDR1 LNHNV and CDR2 YYDKDF (reference sequence). V shed 8 bases and J shed 8 bases, with 16 bases lying between them. This clonotype is categorized as medium-sized. TCR beta CDR3 was amplified by multiplex PCR using 32 V and 13 J primers. TCRdb reprocessed the multiplex PCR reads via MiXCR and lists one record per CDR3 protein. The data show around 4,000 distinct CDR3 sequences, around 26% seen once.

The sample was lung tumor tissue. This chain joins TRBV15 and TRBJ2-1; D ambiguous. The sequence was obtained from a man between 60 and 70 years old with non-small cell lung cancer. The CDR3 is CATWAPKDDEQFF. DNA of the CDR3: TGTGCCACCTGGGCACCCAAGGATGATGAGCAGTTCTTC.